The 8 T cell receptor beta chains below come from one sample, sequenced in a study of CD4+ T cells in melanoma. Libraries were prepared by immunoSEQ multiplex PCR; TCRdb keeps only in-frame clonotypes and omits some of them. The repertoire holds about 140,000 clones, with around 90% as singletons. All receptors come from a human donor with melanoma.

This chain links TRBV9 with TRBJ2-5; TRBD1 matches at 7 bases. Unmatched junction bases numbered 11, after V lost 3 bases and J lost 3 bases. Germline CDR1 reads SGDLS; CDR2 reads YYNGEE. CDR3 length equals 16 residues. The chain's CDR3 is CASSAWGQSLKETQYF. In DNA, the CDR3 is TGTGCCAGCAGCGCCTGGGGACAGTCCCTCAAAGAGACCCAGTACTTC.

The V call is TRBV29-1, the J call TRBJ2-1; D possibly corresponds to TRBD2 (5 bases). CDR3 length equals 15 residues. With 1 base removed from V and 3 bases from J, the gap between germline ends came to 13 bases. Germline CDR1 SQVTM, CDR2 ANQGSEA. The CDR3 bases are TGCAGCGTTGAAGGCGGGCCAAACCTCTACAATGAGCAGTTCTTC. Translation gives CSVEGGPNLYNEQFF.

This rearrangement joins TRBV5-1 to TRBJ2-5; no clear D gene. Germline V lookup: CDR1 SGHRS, CDR2 YFSETQ. The CDR3 runs 13 residues. With 4 bases removed from V and 1 base from J, the gap between germline ends came to 8 bases. CDR3 sequence (DNA): TGCGCCAGCAGCCCCGTGGTCCAAGAGACCCAGTACTTC. Encoded protein: CASSPVVQETQYF. The entire variable domain, with the rest obtained from reference TRBV5-1 and TRBJ2-5, is as follows: KAGVTQTPRYLIKTRGQQVTLSCSPISGHRSVSWYQQTPGQGLQFLFEYFSETQRNKGNFPGRFSGRQFSNSRSEMNVSTLELGDSALYLCASSPVVQETQYFGPGTRLLVL.

The chain combines TRBV5-1 with TRBJ2-2; 7 nucleotides align to TRBD2. Trimming removed 5 bases from V and 5 bases from J; junction bases left unmatched: 15. The V gene's germline CDR1 is SGHRS and CDR2 YFSETQ. This CDR3 has 17 residues. The CDR3 nucleotides read TGCGCCAGCAGAAGATGGCGGGGGATTCCTCGTACCGGGGAGCTGTTTTTT. Residues: CASRRWRGIPRTGELFF.

This chain uses TRBV18 with TRBJ2-5; TRBD2 might be the D (5 bases). This CDR3 spans 15 amino acids. V lost 5 bases and J lost 7, with 20 bases in between. CDR1 and CDR2 from the germline V gene are KGHSH and LQKENI. The CDR3 DNA follows: TGTGCCAGCTCAGCGATCGGGAACACACGGGGGACCCAGTACTTC. It specifies CASSAIGNTRGTQYF. The whole variable domain, filled in from reference TRBV18 and TRBJ2-5, reads NAGVMQNPRHLVRRRGQEARLRCSPMKGHSHVYWYRQLPEEGLKFMVYLQKENIIDESGMPKERFSAEFPKEGPSILRIQQVVRGDSAAYFCASSAIGNTRGTQYFGPGTRLLVL.

The J gene is TRBJ1-2, the V gene TRBV27; D might be TRBD1 (5 bases). Germline V gene data show CDR1 as MNHEY and CDR2 as SMNVEV (reference sequence). The CDR3 has 15 amino acids. Trimming shortened V by 2 bases and J by 4 bases, and 14 bases separated the two germline ends. In nucleotides, the CDR3 is TGTGCCAGCAGTTTAAATAGGGGAGGGATCTATGGCTACACCTTC. It yields the protein CASSLNRGGIYGYTF.

The chain combines TRBV5-1 with TRBJ2-2; D call uncertain. This CDR3 spans 13 amino acids. V shed 0 bases and J shed 7 bases, with 7 bases lying between them. CDR1 is SGHRS and CDR2 is YFSETQ in the germline V gene. The CDR3 DNA reads TGCGCCAGCAGCTTGGAAGGGTTCGGGGAGCTGTTTTTT. The encoded protein is CASSLEGFGELFF.

The rearrangement uses TRBV10-1 and TRBJ2-2; a possible D gene is TRBD2 (5 bases). The CDR3 spans 15 residues. Germline V lookup: CDR1 WNHNN, CDR2 SYGVQD (reference sequence). The V gene lost 2 bases and the J gene lost 4 bases, with 11 bases spanning the gap. CDR3: CASSEPGGPTGELFF. CDR3 sequence (DNA): TGCGCCAGCAGTGAGCCGGGCGGGCCCACCGGGGAGCTGTTTTTT.